This record covers a single T cell receptor (beta chain). This CDR3 is built from 16 residues. From germline, CDR1 is SGHTA and CDR2 FQGNSA. V shed 4 bases, J shed 7 bases, and the junction held 13 bases outside the gene matches. The data are from a study of blood T cell repertoires in COVID-19. Sequencing used immunoSEQ multiplex PCR; TCRdb keeps in-frame clones, though not all of them. The sample carries about 150,000 clones, 80% to 90% recorded once. V and J are TRBV7-2 and TRBJ2-1; 7 nucleotides agree with TRBD2. Specimen: PBMCs or T cells enriched from blood (not recorded which). This TCR was recovered from a man aged 45-60 years who had recovered from COVID-19. The CDR3 coding sequence is TGTGCCAGCAGCTCGGGACTACCCAGCCGGGGGAATGAGCAGTTCTTC. Translation: CASSSGLPSRGNEQFF.